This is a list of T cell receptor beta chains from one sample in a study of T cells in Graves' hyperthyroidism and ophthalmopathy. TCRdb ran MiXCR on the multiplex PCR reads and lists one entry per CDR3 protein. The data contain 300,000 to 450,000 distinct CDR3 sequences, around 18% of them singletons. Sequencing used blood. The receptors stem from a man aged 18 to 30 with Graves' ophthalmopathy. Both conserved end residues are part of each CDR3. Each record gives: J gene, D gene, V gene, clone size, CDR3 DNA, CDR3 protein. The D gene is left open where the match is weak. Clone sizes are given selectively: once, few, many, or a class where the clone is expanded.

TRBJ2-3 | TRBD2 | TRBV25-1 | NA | TGTGCCAGCACCCCTAGCGGGACTAGCACAGATACGCAGTATTTT | CASTPSGTSTDTQYF
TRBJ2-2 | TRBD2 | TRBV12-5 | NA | TGTGCTAGTGGTTCTATACTAGCGGGGAAGGACAACACCGGGGAGCTGTTTTTT | CASGSILAGKDNTGELFF
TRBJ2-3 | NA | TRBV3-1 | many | TGTGCCAGCAGCCAAGAGGGGGGACTCTCCACAGATACGCAGTATTTT | CASSQEGGLSTDTQYF
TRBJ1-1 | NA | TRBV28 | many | TGTGCCAGCAGTTTTGCCGGGACTGCGAACACTGAAGCTTTCTTT | CASSFAGTANTEAFF
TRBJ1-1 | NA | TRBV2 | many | TGTGCCAGCAACAGACAGGTCACTGAAGCTTTCTTT | CASNRQVTEAFF
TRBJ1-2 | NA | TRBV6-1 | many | TGTGCCAGCGGGGTCTACTATGGCTACACCTTC | CASGVYYGYTF
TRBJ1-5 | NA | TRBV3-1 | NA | TGTGCCAGCAGCCAAGGGACAAGGGTAAAGGGTCAGCCCCAGCATTTT | CASSQGTRVKGQPQHF
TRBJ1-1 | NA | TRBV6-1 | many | TGTGCCAGCACCGTGAGGATCGGCACTGAAGCTTTCTTT | CASTVRIGTEAFF
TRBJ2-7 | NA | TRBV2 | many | TGTGCCAGCGTTGGGGGATCCTACGAGCAGTACTTC | CASVGGSYEQYF
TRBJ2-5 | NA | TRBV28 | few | TGTGCCAGCAGGGGACTGTTGGGCCAAGAGACCCAGTACTTC | CASRGLLGQETQYF
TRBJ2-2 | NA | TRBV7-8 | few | TGTGCCACGAAGAGTGGGGCTGCCACCGGGGAGCTGTTTTTT | CATKSGAATGELFF
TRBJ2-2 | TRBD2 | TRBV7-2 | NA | TGCGCCAGCAGCCCCCTCGGACTAGCGGACACCGGGGAGCTGTTTTTT | CASSPLGLADTGELFF
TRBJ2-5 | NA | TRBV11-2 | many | TGTGCCAGCAGCCTAGTAGGCGGGGGCCGACAAGAGACCCAGTACTTC | CASSLVGGGRQETQYF
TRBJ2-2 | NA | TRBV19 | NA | TGTGCCAGTAGTATATCTGTCACCGGGGAGCTGTTTTTT | CASSISVTGELFF
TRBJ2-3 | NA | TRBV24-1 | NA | TGTGCCACCAGTGATTTAAGGGAGAGCACAGATACGCAGTATTTT | CATSDLRESTDTQYF
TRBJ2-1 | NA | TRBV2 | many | TGTGCCAGCCTTTGGGGAGATACCAATGAGCAGTTCTTC | CASLWGDTNEQFF
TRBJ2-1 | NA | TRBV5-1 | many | TGCGCCAGCAGCTTGGCGCTGGGGAACTACAATGAGCAGTTCTTC | CASSLALGNYNEQFF
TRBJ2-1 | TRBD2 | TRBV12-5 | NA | TGTGCTAGTGGTTTGGTAGTCGGGGGGGGCTCCTACAATGAGCAGTTCTTC | CASGLVVGGGSYNEQFF
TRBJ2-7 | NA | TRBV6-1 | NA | TGTGCCAGCAGTGCAGCGGGACAAACCTACGAGCAGTACTTC | CASSAAGQTYEQYF
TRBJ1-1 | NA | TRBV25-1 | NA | TGTGCCAGCAGTGCCCCCCTAGCGGGAGCTTTCTTT | CASSAPLAGAFF
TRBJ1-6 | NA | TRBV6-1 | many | TGTGCCAGCGGGGACCCTGGGAGTTCACCCCTCCACTTT | CASGDPGSSPLHF
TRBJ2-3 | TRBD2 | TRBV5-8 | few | TGTGCCAGCAGCTTGAGACTAGCGGGGGACACCACAGATACGCAGTATTTT | CASSLRLAGDTTDTQYF
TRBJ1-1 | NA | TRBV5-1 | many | TGCGCCAGCAGCCCCTGGGGGACTGAAGCTTTCTTT | CASSPWGTEAFF
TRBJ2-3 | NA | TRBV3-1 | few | TGTGCCAGCAGCCAGGCGACCACGAATACGCAGTATTTT | CASSQATTNTQYF
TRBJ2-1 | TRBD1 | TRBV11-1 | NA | TGTGCCAGCAGCTCTTGCCGGGACAGGGGAAATGAGCAGTTCTTC | CASSSCRDRGNEQFF
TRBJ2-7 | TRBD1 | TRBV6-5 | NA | TGTGCCAGCAGTTCCGGGACAGGACTGTACCACGAGCAGTACTTC | CASSSGTGLYHEQYF
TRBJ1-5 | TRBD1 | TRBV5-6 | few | TGTGCCAGCAGCCGCCGGACAGGATCGAGCAATCAGCCCCAGCATTTT | CASSRRTGSSNQPQHF
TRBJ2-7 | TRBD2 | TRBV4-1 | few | TGCGCCAGCAGCCACCCACTAGCGGGGGGCCTCTACGAGCAGTACTTC | CASSHPLAGGLYEQYF
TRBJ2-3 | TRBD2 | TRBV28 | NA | TGTGCCAGCGGCCCCCAGGGGAATGGACTAGCGGGTACAGATACGCAGTATTTT | CASGPQGNGLAGTDTQYF
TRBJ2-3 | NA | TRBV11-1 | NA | TGTGCCAGCAGCCCCTACGTGGCGGGCAGCACAGATACGCAGTATTTT | CASSPYVAGSTDTQYF
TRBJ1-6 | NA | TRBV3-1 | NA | TGTGCCAGCAGCCAAGTCGGGGCCGCGGAGGAATTTTCACCCCTCCACTTT | CASSQVGAAEEFSPLHF
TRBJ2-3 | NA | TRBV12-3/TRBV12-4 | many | TGTGCCAGCAGTATCCAACTAGATCCTGGCACAGATACGCAGTATTTT | CASSIQLDPGTDTQYF
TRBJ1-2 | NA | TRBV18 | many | TGTGCCAGCTCGGGGGATCTGGCGGATGGCTACACCTTC | CASSGDLADGYTF
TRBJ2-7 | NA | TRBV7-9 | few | TGTGCCAGCAGCGCTGTTTCGGACTACGGGTACGAGCAGTACTTC | CASSAVSDYGYEQYF
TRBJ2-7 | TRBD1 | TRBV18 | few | TGTGCCAGCTCACCACGGGGGACAGGGGACAGCTACGAGCAGTACTTC | CASSPRGTGDSYEQYF
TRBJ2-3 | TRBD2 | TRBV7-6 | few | TGTGCCAGCAGCCTGATAGCGGGGGGGACCACAGATACGCAGTATTTT | CASSLIAGGTTDTQYF
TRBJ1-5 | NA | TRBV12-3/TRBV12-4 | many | TGTGCCAGCAAACAGGGCGGAAGCAATCAGCCCCAGCATTTT | CASKQGGSNQPQHF
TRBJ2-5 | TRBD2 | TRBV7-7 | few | TGTGCTAGCAGCCCCGGGGGGTTCTCAGAGACCCAGTACTTC | CASSPGGFSETQYF
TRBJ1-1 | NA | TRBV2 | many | TGTGCCTCAAAAGGGGACGTTGAAGCTTTCTTT | CASKGDVEAFF
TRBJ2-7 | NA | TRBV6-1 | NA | TGTGCCAGCCTTGAGGTGCGCGAGCAGTACTTC | CASLEVREQYF
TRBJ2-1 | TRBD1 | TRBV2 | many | TGTGCCAGCAGTGAAATGGGGGACAGTGACAATGAGCAGTTCTTC | CASSEMGDSDNEQFF
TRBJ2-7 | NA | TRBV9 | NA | TGTGCCAGCTCTCGCGTGGACGGCCCCTACGAGCAGTACTTC | CASSRVDGPYEQYF
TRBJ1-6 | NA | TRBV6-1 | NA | TGTGCCAGCAGGGTACAGAGCTCCTATAATTCACCCCTCCACTTT | CASRVQSSYNSPLHF
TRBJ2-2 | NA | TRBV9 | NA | TGTGCCAGCAGCGTAGTGAAAGGGAACACCGGGGAGCTGTTTTTT | CASSVVKGNTGELFF
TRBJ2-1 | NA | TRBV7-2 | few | TGTGCCAGCAGCTTGGAGGGGCTGTACAATGAGCAGTTCTTC | CASSLEGLYNEQFF
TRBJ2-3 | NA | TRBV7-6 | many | TGTGCCAGCAGCTTAGAGGGCCCCGCAGATACGCAGTATTTT | CASSLEGPADTQYF